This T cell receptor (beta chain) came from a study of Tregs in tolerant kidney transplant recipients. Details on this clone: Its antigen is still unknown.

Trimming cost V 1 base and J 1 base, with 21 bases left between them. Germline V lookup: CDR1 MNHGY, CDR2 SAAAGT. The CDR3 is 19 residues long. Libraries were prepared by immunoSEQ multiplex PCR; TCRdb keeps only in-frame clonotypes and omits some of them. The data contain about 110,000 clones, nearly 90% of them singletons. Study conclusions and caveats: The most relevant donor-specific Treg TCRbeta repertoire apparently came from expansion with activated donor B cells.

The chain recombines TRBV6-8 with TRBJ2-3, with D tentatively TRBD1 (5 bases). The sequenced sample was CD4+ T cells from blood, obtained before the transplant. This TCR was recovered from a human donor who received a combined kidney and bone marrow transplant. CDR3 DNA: TGTGCCAGCAGTTACTTTGGTGGGGCCGTTCCCCACCGCACAGATACGCAGTATTTT. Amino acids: CASSYFGGAVPHRTDTQYF.